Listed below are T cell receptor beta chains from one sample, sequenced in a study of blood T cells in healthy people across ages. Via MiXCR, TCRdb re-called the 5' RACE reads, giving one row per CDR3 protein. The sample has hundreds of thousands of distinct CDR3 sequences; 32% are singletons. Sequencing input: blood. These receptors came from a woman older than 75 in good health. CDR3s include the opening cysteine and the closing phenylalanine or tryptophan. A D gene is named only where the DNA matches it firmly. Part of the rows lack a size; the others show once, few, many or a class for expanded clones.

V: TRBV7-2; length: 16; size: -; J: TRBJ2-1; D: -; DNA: TGTGCCAGCAGCACACCGACACAGGCAACTTACAATGAGCAGTTCTTC; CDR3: CASSTPTQATYNEQFF
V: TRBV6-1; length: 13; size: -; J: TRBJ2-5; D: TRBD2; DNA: TGTGCCACCGGGACTAGCCCTAGAGAGACCCAGTACTTC; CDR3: CATGTSPRETQYF
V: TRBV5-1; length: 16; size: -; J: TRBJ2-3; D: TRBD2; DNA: TGCGCCAGCGGCTTGACTAGCGGGGGGGCCCCAGATACGCAGTATTTT; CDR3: CASGLTSGGAPDTQYF
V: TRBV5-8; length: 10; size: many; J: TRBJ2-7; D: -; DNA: TGTGCCAGCGGAGGACGCGAGCAGTACTTC; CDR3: CASGGREQYF
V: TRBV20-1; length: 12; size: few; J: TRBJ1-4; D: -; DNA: TGCAGTGCGCATGCAACTAATGAAAAACTGTTTTTT; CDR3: CSAHATNEKLFF
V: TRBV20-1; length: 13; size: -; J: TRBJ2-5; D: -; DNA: TGCAGTGCTCTAGGGGGGGCGGGCAATGAGCAGTACTTC; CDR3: CSALGGAGNEQYF
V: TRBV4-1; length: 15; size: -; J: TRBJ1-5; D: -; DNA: TGCGCCAGCACCCCAGCTGGGCAGAGCAATCAGCCCCAGCATTTT; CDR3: CASTPAGQSNQPQHF
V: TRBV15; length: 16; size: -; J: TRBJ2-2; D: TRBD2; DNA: TGTGCCACCAGCGGAGATCGTCGGGGGGGGGCCGGGGAGCTGTTTTTT; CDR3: CATSGDRRGGAGELFF
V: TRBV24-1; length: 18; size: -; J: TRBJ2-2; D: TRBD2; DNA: TGTGCCACCAGTGACCAGACTAGCGGGGGCATAGGCACCGGGGAGCTGTTTTTT; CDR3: CATSDQTSGGIGTGELFF
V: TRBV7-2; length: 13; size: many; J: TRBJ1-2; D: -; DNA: TGTGCCAGCAGCGTTGACAGGACCTATGGCTACACCTTC; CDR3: CASSVDRTYGYTF
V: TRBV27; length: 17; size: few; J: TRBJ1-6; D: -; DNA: TGTGCCAGCAGTTCCCCTGGACGGGCGGGAGGAGGGTCACCCCTCCACTTT; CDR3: CASSSPGRAGGGSPLHF
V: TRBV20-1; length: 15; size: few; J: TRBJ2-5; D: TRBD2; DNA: TGCAGTGCTTCTCGGACTAGCGGGAGGCAAGAGACCCAGTACTTC; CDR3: CSASRTSGRQETQYF
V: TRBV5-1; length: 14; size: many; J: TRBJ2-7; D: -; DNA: TGCGCCAGCAGCTTAAACTCTGTTTCCTACGAGCAGTACTTC; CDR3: CASSLNSVSYEQYF
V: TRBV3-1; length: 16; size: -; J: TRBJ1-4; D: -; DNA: TGTGCCAGCAGCCAAGCCCTCGCCACAACTAATGAAAAACTGTTTTTT; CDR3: CASSQALATTNEKLFF
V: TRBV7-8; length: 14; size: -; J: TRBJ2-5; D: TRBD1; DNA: TGTGCCAACAGCTTGGGGACAGGGGCAGGTGAGCACTACTTC; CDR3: CANSLGTGAGEHYF
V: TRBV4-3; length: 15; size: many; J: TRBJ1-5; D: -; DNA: TGCGCCAGCAGCCAAGACGGTTGGGGAAACCAGCCCCAGCATTTT; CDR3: CASSQDGWGNQPQHF
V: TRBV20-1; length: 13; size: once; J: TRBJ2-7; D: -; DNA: TGCAGTGCTAGTCAGGTGGGGCACTACGAGCAGTACTTC; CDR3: CSASQVGHYEQYF
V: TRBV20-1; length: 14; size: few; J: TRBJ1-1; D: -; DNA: TGCAGTGCTAGGAAGGCTCCTCGGGCAAAAATTGCTTTCTTT; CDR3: CSARKAPRAKIAFF
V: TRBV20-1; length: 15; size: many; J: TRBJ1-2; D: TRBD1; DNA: TGCAGTGCTAGAGGAATGACAGGGGGTTTCTATGGCTACACCTTC; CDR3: CSARGMTGGFYGYTF
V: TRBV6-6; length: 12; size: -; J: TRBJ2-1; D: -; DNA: TGTGCCAACAGTCTGACGGGTAATGAGCAGTTCTTC; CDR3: CANSLTGNEQFF
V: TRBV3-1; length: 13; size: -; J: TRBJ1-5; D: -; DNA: TGTGCCAGCAGCCAAGGTTTGGCCCAGCCCCAGCATTTT; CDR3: CASSQGLAQPQHF
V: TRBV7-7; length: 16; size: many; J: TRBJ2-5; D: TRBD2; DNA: TGTGCCAGCAGCAGAGGTAGCGGGCTGATCCAAGAGACCCAGTACTTC; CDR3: CASSRGSGLIQETQYF
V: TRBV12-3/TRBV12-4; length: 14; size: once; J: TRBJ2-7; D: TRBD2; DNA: TGTGCCAGCAGGCAAAGCGGGGGGGCCTACGAGCAGTACTTC; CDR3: CASRQSGGAYEQYF
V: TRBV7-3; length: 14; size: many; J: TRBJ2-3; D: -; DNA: TGTGCCAGCAGCTTACAGGGGAGGGGAGATACGCAGTATTTT; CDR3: CASSLQGRGDTQYF
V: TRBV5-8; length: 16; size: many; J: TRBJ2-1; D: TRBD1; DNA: TGTGCCAGCAGCTTCCGACAGGGGGTGGGGTACAATGAGCAGTTCTTC; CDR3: CASSFRQGVGYNEQFF
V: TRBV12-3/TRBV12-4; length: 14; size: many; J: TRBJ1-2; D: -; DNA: TGTGCCAGCAGTTTTGAGCGACAAAGGGGTGGCTACACCTTC; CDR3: CASSFERQRGGYTF
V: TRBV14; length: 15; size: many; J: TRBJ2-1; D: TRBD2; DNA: TGTGCCAGCAGTCGCCCCGGGGGGGGAATCAATGAGCAGTTCTTC; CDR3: CASSRPGGGINEQFF
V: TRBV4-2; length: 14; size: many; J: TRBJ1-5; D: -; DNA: TGTGCCAGCAGCCAAGCCGGCTCCAATCAGCCCCAGCATTTT; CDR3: CASSQAGSNQPQHF
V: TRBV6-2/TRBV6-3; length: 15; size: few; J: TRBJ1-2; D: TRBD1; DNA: TGTGCCAGCAGTTACCGGGGACAGGGTAACTATGGCTACACCTTC; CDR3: CASSYRGQGNYGYTF
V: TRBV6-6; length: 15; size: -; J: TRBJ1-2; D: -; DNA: TGTACCAGCAGTTACGGGGCAGCGACTAACTATGGCTACACCTTC; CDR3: CTSSYGAATNYGYTF
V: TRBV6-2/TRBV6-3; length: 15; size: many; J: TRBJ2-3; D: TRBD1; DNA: TGTGCCAGCAGTTGGGGACAGGGGTATGGAGATACGCAGTATTTT; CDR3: CASSWGQGYGDTQYF
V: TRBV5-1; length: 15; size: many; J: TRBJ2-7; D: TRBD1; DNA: TGCGCCAGCAGCTTGGATACAGGGGGCCTTTACGAGCAGTACTTC; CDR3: CASSLDTGGLYEQYF
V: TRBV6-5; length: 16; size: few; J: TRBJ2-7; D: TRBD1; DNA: TGTGCCAGCAGTTCCAGGGGGACAGGGTTCCCCTACGAGCAGTACTTC; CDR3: CASSSRGTGFPYEQYF
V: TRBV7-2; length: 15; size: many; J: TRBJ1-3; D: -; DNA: TGTGCCAGCAGCTTTTACAGGTCCTCTGGAAACACCATATATTTT; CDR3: CASSFYRSSGNTIYF
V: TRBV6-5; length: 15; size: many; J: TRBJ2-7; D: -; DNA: TGTGCCAGCAGTTACGCCCGGGATTCCTCCTACGAGCAGTACTTC; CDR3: CASSYARDSSYEQYF
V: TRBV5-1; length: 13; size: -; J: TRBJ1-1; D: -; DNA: TGCGCCAGGAAGGATGCCGGTAAGACTGAAGCTTTCTTT; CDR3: CARKDAGKTEAFF
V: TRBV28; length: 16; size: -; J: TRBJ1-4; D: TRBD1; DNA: TGTGCCAGCACCAAAGGTGGGGGACAGGGCGGTGAAAAACTGTTTTTT; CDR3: CASTKGGGQGGEKLFF
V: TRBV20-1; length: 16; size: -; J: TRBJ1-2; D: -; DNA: TGCAGTGCTGTATCTTCGGGGGGGCTGATGGACTATGGCTACACCTTC; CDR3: CSAVSSGGLMDYGYTF
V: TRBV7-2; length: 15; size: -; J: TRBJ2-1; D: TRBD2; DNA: TGTGCCAGCAGCTTAGCATTAGCGGGAGTGGGTGAGCAGTTCTTC; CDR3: CASSLALAGVGEQFF
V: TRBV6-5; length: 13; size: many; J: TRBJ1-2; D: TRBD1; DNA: TGTGCCAGCAGTTGGACAGGAGAGGATGGCTACACCTTC; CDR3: CASSWTGEDGYTF
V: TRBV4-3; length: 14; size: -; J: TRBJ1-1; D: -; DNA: TGCGCCAGCAGCCAAGGCAGGGTAACCACTGAAGCTTTCTTT; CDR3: CASSQGRVTTEAFF
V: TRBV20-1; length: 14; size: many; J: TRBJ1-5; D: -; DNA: TGCAGTGCTAGCCCCGGTTATAGCAATCAGCCCCAGCATTTT; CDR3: CSASPGYSNQPQHF
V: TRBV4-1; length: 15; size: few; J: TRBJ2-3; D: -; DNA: TGCGCCAGCAGCCAAGTGGCCAGGGGCACAGATACGCAGTATTTT; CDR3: CASSQVARGTDTQYF
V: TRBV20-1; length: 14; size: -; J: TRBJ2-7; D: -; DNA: TGCAGTGCTAGCGGACAGGGAGGGATCCACGAGCAGTACTTC; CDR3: CSASGQGGIHEQYF
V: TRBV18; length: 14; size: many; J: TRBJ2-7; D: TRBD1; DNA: TGTGCCAGCTCACAACCGGGACAGCCCTACGAGCAGTACTTC; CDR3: CASSQPGQPYEQYF